This TCR beta chain was documented in a study of T cell responses to AZD1222 COVID-19 vaccine. Study-wide findings and caveats: Without day 14 samples, only post-peak T cell repertoires were studied. Elevations in Spike-specific TCR breadth and depth followed administration of two AZD1222 doses.

Turning to this clone: What it binds is not known.

The data were produced by immunoSEQ multiplex PCR, yet TCRdb's version contains in-frame clones alone and is incomplete. The sample contains over 70,000 clones, about 83% of which appear only once. Germline CDR1 is SGHNT and CDR2 is YYREEE (reference sequence). The CDR3 sequence is 12 residues long. V dropped 4 bases and J dropped 2 bases, with 6 bases sitting between them. The source material was peripheral blood, sampled 28 days after the second dose of the MenACWY control vaccine. This clonotype was obtained from an adult who received the MenACWY meningococcal vaccine as a control. The chain uses TRBV5-4 and TRBJ1-1, with D hard to call. The CDR3 spells CASSLDNTEAFF. The CDR3 DNA is TGTGCCAGCAGCCTCGATAACACTGAAGCTTTCTTT.